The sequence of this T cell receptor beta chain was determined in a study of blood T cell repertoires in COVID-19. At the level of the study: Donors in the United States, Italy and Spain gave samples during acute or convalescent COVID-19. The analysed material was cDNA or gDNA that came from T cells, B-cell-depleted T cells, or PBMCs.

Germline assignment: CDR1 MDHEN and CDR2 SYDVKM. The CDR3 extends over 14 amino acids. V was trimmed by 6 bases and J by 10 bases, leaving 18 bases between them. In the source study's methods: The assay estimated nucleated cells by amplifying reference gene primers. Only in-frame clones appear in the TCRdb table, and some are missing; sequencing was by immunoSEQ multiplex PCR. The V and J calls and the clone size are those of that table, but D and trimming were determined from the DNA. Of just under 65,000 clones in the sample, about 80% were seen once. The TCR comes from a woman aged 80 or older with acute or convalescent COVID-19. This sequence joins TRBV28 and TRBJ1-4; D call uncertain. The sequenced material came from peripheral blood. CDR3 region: CASSSGGRAAKLFF. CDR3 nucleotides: TGTGCCAGCAGCTCGGGCGGGAGGGCTGCAAAACTGTTTTTT.